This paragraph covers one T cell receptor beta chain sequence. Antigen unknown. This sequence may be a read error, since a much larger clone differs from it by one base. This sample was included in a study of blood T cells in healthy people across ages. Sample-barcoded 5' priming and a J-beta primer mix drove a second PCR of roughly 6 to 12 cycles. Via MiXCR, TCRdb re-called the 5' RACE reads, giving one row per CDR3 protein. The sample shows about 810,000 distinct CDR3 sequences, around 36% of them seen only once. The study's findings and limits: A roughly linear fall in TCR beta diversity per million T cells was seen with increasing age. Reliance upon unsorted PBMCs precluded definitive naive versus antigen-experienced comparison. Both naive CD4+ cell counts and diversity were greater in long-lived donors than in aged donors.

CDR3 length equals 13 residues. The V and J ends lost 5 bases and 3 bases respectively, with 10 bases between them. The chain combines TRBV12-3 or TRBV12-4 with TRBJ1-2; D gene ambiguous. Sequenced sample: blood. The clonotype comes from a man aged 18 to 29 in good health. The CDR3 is CASSHTSDYGYTF. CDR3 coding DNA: TGTGCCAGCAGTCATACCTCGGACTATGGCTACACCTTC.